This is a list of T cell receptor beta chains from one sample in a study of identical twins' blood T cells. TCRdb processed the 5' RACE reads anew with MiXCR; each CDR3 protein has one entry. The sample includes 350,000 to 450,000 distinct CDR3 sequences, about 28% seen only once; the top ten take approximately 6.6%. Sequenced sample: PBMCs. The receptor set was obtained from a woman aged 18 to 50 in good health. CDR3s include the opening cysteine and the closing phenylalanine or tryptophan.

v_call: TRBV29-1; cdr3_aa: CSVPRTGSYSEQFF
v_call: TRBV27; cdr3_aa: CASYSQPNTGELFF
v_call: TRBV29-1; cdr3_aa: CSVDRTGGYTF
v_call: TRBV3-1; cdr3_aa: CASSQARSSPLHF
v_call: TRBV6-5; cdr3_aa: CASSQGGPGQPQHF
v_call: TRBV7-9; cdr3_aa: CSSSFRTGLNTEAFF
v_call: TRBV4-2; cdr3_aa: CASSQDGSVTDTQYF
v_call: TRBV20-1; cdr3_aa: CSAGGGGSTDTQYF
v_call: TRBV4-1; cdr3_aa: CASSQDTGANVLTF
v_call: TRBV20-1; cdr3_aa: CSASAWGSRGYEQYF
v_call: TRBV20-1; cdr3_aa: CSVSFVTEAFF
v_call: TRBV10-1; cdr3_aa: CASSESGASGYTGELFF
v_call: TRBV5-1; cdr3_aa: CASSLETENGYTF
v_call: TRBV5-4; cdr3_aa: CASSEYQRGEQYF
v_call: TRBV9; cdr3_aa: CASSVAEGVTAFF
v_call: TRBV7-9; cdr3_aa: CASSASGGPNTEAFF
v_call: TRBV7-2; cdr3_aa: CASSLESRYQPQHF
v_call: TRBV19; cdr3_aa: CATLNPREGNQPQHF
v_call: TRBV27; cdr3_aa: CASSSRGAQETQYF
v_call: TRBV7-8; cdr3_aa: CASSLTDSNQPQHF
v_call: TRBV10-3; cdr3_aa: CAISRTSLEQYF
v_call: TRBV6-6; cdr3_aa: CASSPLLDRGRVNQPQHF
v_call: TRBV7-9; cdr3_aa: CASSSGTSRPQHF
v_call: TRBV6-2/TRBV6-3; cdr3_aa: CASRITDLGPGLESAEQFF
v_call: TRBV29-1; cdr3_aa: CSARTGLGTEAFF
v_call: TRBV6-6; cdr3_aa: CASTHGVTGELFF
v_call: TRBV5-1; cdr3_aa: CASSPRDRGDEQYF
v_call: TRBV3-1; cdr3_aa: CASSQAPGVHNEQFF
v_call: TRBV7-2; cdr3_aa: CASSLVWRGHTEAFF
v_call: TRBV12-5; cdr3_aa: CASDDRTGALFTEAFF
v_call: TRBV10-2; cdr3_aa: CASGTGDNSPLHF
v_call: TRBV20-1; cdr3_aa: CSAGTGSSGNTIYF
v_call: TRBV29-1; cdr3_aa: CSAGALSNYGYTF
v_call: TRBV20-1; cdr3_aa: CSARRQGSSYNEQFF
v_call: TRBV29-1; cdr3_aa: CSVEDGTATYGYTF
v_call: TRBV2; cdr3_aa: CASSEAGGFNQPQHF
v_call: TRBV18; cdr3_aa: CASSPGQSYNEQFF
v_call: TRBV28; cdr3_aa: CASSLAERNYGYTF
v_call: TRBV27; cdr3_aa: CASSDDWNEQFF
v_call: TRBV7-2; cdr3_aa: CASSLILMGPKTDGYTF
v_call: TRBV20-1; cdr3_aa: CSARLSRGAGDTQYF
v_call: TRBV6-5; cdr3_aa: CASRSGGTNTEAFF
v_call: TRBV19; cdr3_aa: CAGSRDSDTEAFF
v_call: TRBV7-2; cdr3_aa: CASSRDFYDYTF
v_call: TRBV20-1; cdr3_aa: CSARGGQLTQPQHF
v_call: TRBV19; cdr3_aa: CASRTPTSGGYNEQFF
v_call: TRBV12-3/TRBV12-4; cdr3_aa: CASSPPLGSGNTIYF
v_call: TRBV12-3/TRBV12-4; cdr3_aa: CASTGTGMDQPQHF
v_call: TRBV20-1; cdr3_aa: CSARELAGGNTGELFF
v_call: TRBV11-2; cdr3_aa: CAAEGGFNGYTF
v_call: TRBV5-1; cdr3_aa: CASSLRRGSRTDTQYF
v_call: TRBV11-2; cdr3_aa: CASSSHQGDGNTIYF